This is a list of T cell receptor beta chains from one sample in a study of identical twins. MiXCR was run by TCRdb on the 5' RACE reads, yielding one entry per CDR3 protein. The table lists approximately 470,000 distinct CDR3 sequences, over 12% of them singletons. This same sample was also taken into another study, of yellow fever vaccine responses in identical twins.

Sample: CD4+ T cells sorted from blood. The receptors come from a woman in her late teens or twenties in good health. CDR3s include the opening cysteine and the closing phenylalanine or tryptophan.

v_call	j_call	cdr3_aa
TRBV6-5	TRBJ2-7	CASTAANGGYEQYF
TRBV4-3	TRBJ2-3	CASSQARLAGGISTDTQYF
TRBV6-2/TRBV6-3	TRBJ2-5	CASSWTSGARETQYF
TRBV20-1	TRBJ2-1	CSATLGGSKIF
TRBV5-1	TRBJ2-3	CASSLVATDTQYF
TRBV20-1	TRBJ1-1	CSAREFRTLGSLNTEAFF
TRBV6-4	TRBJ2-2	CASSRTSGRTGELFF
TRBV10-3	TRBJ2-1	CAIMGTGNEQFF
TRBV6-5	TRBJ1-5	CASNSYRGNQPQHF
TRBV29-1	TRBJ2-3	CSVETPAGADTQYF
TRBV25-1	TRBJ2-3	CASSDPLEAGADTQYF
TRBV7-9	TRBJ1-1	CASRPESDTEAFF
TRBV29-1	TRBJ2-3	CSLRLAGWTDTQYF
TRBV2	TRBJ2-1	CASRARLAGANANNEQFF
TRBV18	TRBJ1-1	CASSPTFDPDAEAFF
TRBV29-1	TRBJ2-1	CSVATSGRANEQFF
TRBV6-1	TRBJ2-3	CASRDGGVNDGNTQYF
TRBV12-3/TRBV12-4	TRBJ2-3	CASSLAGTRTRYF
TRBV29-1	TRBJ2-5	CSVVWGATQYF
TRBV7-8	TRBJ2-7	CASSRSLEQYF
TRBV6-1	TRBJ2-5	CASSLLDGEGTQYF
TRBV7-8	TRBJ2-5	CASSLAQQGRTETQYF
TRBV7-9	TRBJ1-5	CASSLDGMSNQPQHF